What follows describes a single T cell receptor beta chain. The antigen remains undetermined. A multiplex PCR was run with 60 Vbeta primers and 13 Jbeta primers. Clones were read by immunoSEQ multiplex PCR, and TCRdb kept only the in-frame ones, dropping some. Its listing shows roughly 53,000 clones. The data originate from a study of cytomegalovirus exposure and HLA in healthy donors. Unmatched junction bases numbered 8, after V lost 0 bases and J lost 4 bases. The length of the CDR3 is 16 residues. Germline V gene data show CDR1 as LGHNA and CDR2 as YNFKEQ. General observations from the study: Earlier findings revealed that most TCR beta V segments proved productive either about 87% or about 30% of the time. The likely explanation for a cluster of highly shared sequence variants was sequencing artifact. An ancestry cluster, one associated with Asian ancestry, reportedly showed fewer N-insertions than the approximately 670-donor mean in a later analysis.

The chain joins TRBV4-2 to TRBJ2-5, with 7 bases identical to TRBD2. Sequenced input: PBMCs. This TCR was sampled from a female donor in good health and CMV-seronegative. CDR3 in amino acids: CASSQEGGGSPETQYF. As DNA, the CDR3 is TGTGCCAGCAGCCAAGAAGGCGGGGGAAGTCCAGAGACCCAGTACTTC.